This T cell receptor beta chain is from a study of metastatic and nonmetastatic thyroid tumors (TCRdb year 2020). Study-wide context: The researchers compared repertoires between peripheral blood samples and tumor or nodule tissue samples from patients with malignant or benign thyroid disease.

None of the patients had been given any treatment before thyroid surgery. Using T-cell receptor beta sequencing, the researchers looked back retrospectively at clinical samples from patients, gathered between about 2012 and 2019. Library preparation was by PCR. The data were produced on an Illumina HiSeq 4000. High-throughput sequencing was used to profile the CDR3 region of the TCR beta-chain in every patient. From the authors' description of their analysis: CDR3 differences across clinicopathological groups were used to build a classifier for discriminating distant-metastatic papillary thyroid cancer patients. To measure repertoire diversity the researchers used the Shannon index, while the Morisita-Horn index served to gauge how similar the tumor and blood repertoires were. TCRdb passed the public sequencing reads through fastp at Q25 and MiXCR, retaining productive beta sequences. For this entry, the V and J calls and clone size follow TCRdb and not the study's own pipeline. Here the sample has tens of thousands of clones; about a sixth occur a single time. The ten largest clonotypes hold approximately 10% of the sample.

Here is what the overall study found, with its caveats: In both blood and tumor samples, TCR beta diversity was reported to be significantly higher in malignant tumors than in benign nodules.

The junction shows trimming of 5 bases on V and 6 bases on J, and the gene matches do not reach 9 bases of it. CDR1 is given as SGHNT and CDR2 as YENEEA, both from the germline V gene. The CDR3 has 15 amino acids, counting the end cysteine and phenylalanine. Just the 45-base CDR3 DNA is kept, in frame starting at base 1. This clone was seen repeatedly, ten times or more. This receptor's antigen is unknown. Base quality data are lacking; no much larger clone is found one base away. The chain uses TRBV11-3 and TRBJ2-3, with 9 bases in between that match TRBD1. This sequence originates from a female donor with papillary thyroid cancer or a benign thyroid nodule (not recorded which). Some clones in this sample may be carry-over from other donors' samples. The sample was tumor tissue. The nucleotides are TGTGCCAGCAGCCTCCGGACAGGGGTTTGGGATACGCAGTATTTT. This sequence encodes CASSLRTGVWDTQYF.